The rows below give T cell receptor beta chains drawn from one sample of a study of cytotoxic CD8 clonotypes in ibrutinib-treated CLL. The data were produced by immunoSEQ multiplex PCR, yet TCRdb's version contains in-frame clones alone and is incomplete. Of 85,000 or so clones listed, 75% to 85% are singletons. The material was PBMCs, obtained after 12 months of ibrutinib treatment. These TCRs come from a human donor with chronic lymphocytic leukemia. The CDR3 runs from the conserved cysteine through the conserved F or W. D genes are given only for firm matches. Clone size is shown for a subset of rows, as once, few, many or a class of expanded clone.

CASSPGYQETQYF | TGCGCCAGCAGCCCCGGGTACCAAGAGACCCAGTACTTC | - | TRBJ2-5 | - | TRBV5-1
CAWSEGHNSPLHF | TGTGCCTGGAGTGAGGGGCATAATTCACCCCTCCACTTT | - | TRBJ1-6 | few | TRBV30
CASSFPRTGTGPTTYEQYF | TGTGCCAGCAGTTTCCCCCGAACCGGGACAGGGCCGACCACCTACGAGCAGTACTTC | TRBD1 | TRBJ2-7 | - | TRBV28
CASSPGGAYNEQFF | TGTGCCAGCAGTCCCGGAGGCGCCTACAATGAGCAGTTCTTC | - | TRBJ2-1 | few | TRBV28
CASSLAGHMNTEAFF | TGTGCCAGCAGCTTGGCCGGGCACATGAACACTGAAGCTTTCTTT | - | TRBJ1-1 | - | TRBV13
CASSLGPGDIQYF | TGTGCCAGCTCCCTAGGACCGGGGGACATTCAGTACTTC | - | TRBJ2-4 | - | TRBV18
CASSEGGRGLSGANVLTF | TGCGCCAGCAGTGAGGGGGGCAGGGGGCTTTCTGGGGCCAACGTCCTGACTTTC | TRBD1 | TRBJ2-6 | - | TRBV10-1
CASRIGGADQPQHF | TGTGCCAGCAGGATAGGGGGCGCCGATCAGCCCCAGCATTTT | TRBD1 | TRBJ1-5 | - | TRBV6-6
CASSLNQGLGQYF | TGTGCCAGCAGCTTAAATCAGGGCTTAGGGCAGTACTTC | - | TRBJ2-7 | - | TRBV7-9
CASSHATGTYNEQFF | TGTGCCAGCAGTCACGCTACGGGAACCTACAATGAGCAGTTCTTC | - | TRBJ2-1 | - | TRBV6-6
CAIRTSGREVEQFF | TGTGCCATCAGGACTAGCGGGAGGGAGGTAGAGCAGTTCTTC | TRBD2 | TRBJ2-1 | once | TRBV10-3
CASSPHMNQPQHF | TGTGCCAGCAGCCCACATATGAATCAGCCCCAGCATTTT | - | TRBJ1-5 | few | TRBV14
CASSTQGNEKLFF | TGTGCCAGCAGCACACAGGGTAATGAAAAACTGTTTTTT | - | TRBJ1-4 | - | TRBV9
CASSKRTGGIRNEQFF | TGTGCCAGCAGCAAAAGGACGGGGGGGATCAGGAATGAGCAGTTCTTC | - | TRBJ2-1 | - | TRBV21-1
CASTAVGRDEQYF | TGTGCCAGCACCGCGGTTGGTCGTGACGAGCAGTACTTC | - | TRBJ2-7 | - | TRBV28
CATTEGDEQYF | TGTGCCACCACAGAGGGGGACGAGCAGTACTTC | - | TRBJ2-7 | - | TRBV28
CASSREGGGLLTEAFF | TGTGCCAGCAGCAGGGAGGGTGGGGGCTTACTTACCGAAGCTTTCTTT | - | TRBJ1-1 | - | TRBV5-6
CASGYLGRASRAFF | TGTGCCAGTGGATACCTGGGGCGGGCCTCCCGGGCTTTCTTT | - | TRBJ1-1 | - | TRBV19
CATRTSGSSYNEQFF | TGTGCCACCAGGACTAGCGGGAGCTCCTACAATGAGCAGTTCTTC | TRBD2 | TRBJ2-1 | - | TRBV5-6
CASSHTTGPYGYTF | TGTGCCAGCAGTCACACGACAGGGCCCTATGGCTACACCTTC | TRBD1 | TRBJ1-2 | - | TRBV6-1
CASSLEGYKGDEQFF | TGTGCCAGCAGCTTAGAAGGGTATAAAGGGGATGAGCAGTTCTTC | - | TRBJ2-1 | - | TRBV7-9
CASSWGRAAEPQHF | TGCGCCAGCAGCTGGGGGAGGGCGGCAGAGCCCCAGCATTTT | - | TRBJ1-5 | - | TRBV5-1
CASSQDWTTEQYF | TGCGCCAGCAGCCAAGATTGGACAACCGAGCAGTACTTC | - | TRBJ2-7 | - | TRBV4-1
CASSGQGSRETQYF | TGTGCCAGCAGTGGACAGGGGTCAAGGGAGACCCAGTACTTC | TRBD1 | TRBJ2-5 | - | TRBV28
CATPGPQNTGELFF | TGTGCCACCCCGGGACCCCAGAACACCGGGGAGCTGTTTTTT | - | TRBJ2-2 | - | TRBV28
CASSSDPGARSQYF | TGTGCCAGCAGCTCTGACCCGGGGGCGCGGTCCCAGTACTTC | - | TRBJ2-5 | - | TRBV7-2
CASGGDRYEQYF | TGTGCCAGCGGGGGGGACCGCTACGAGCAGTACTTC | TRBD2 | TRBJ2-7 | - | TRBV6-6
CASSVAPADYNEQFF | TGTGCCAGCAGCGTAGCCCCAGCGGACTACAATGAGCAGTTCTTC | - | TRBJ2-1 | - | TRBV9
CASSPLRSGANVLTF | TGTGCCAGCAGCCCCCTCCGGTCTGGGGCCAACGTCCTGACTTTC | - | TRBJ2-6 | - | TRBV7-2
CASSTVGTRGGELFF | TGTGCCAGCAGCACCGTTGGGACCCGGGGCGGGGAGCTGTTTTTT | - | TRBJ2-2 | once | TRBV11-2
CASSTQGAGDNEQFF | TGTGCCAGCAGTACCCAGGGGGCCGGCGACAATGAGCAGTTCTTC | TRBD1 | TRBJ2-1 | few | TRBV6-5
CASSFGGEAFF | TGTGCCAGCAGCTTTGGCGGGGAAGCTTTCTTT | - | TRBJ1-1 | - | TRBV11-1
CASSPGRVLEQYF | TGTGCCAGCAGCCCGGGAAGGGTCCTCGAGCAGTACTTC | - | TRBJ2-7 | - | TRBV4-2
CASSFHGGANNEKLFF | TGCGCCAGCAGCTTCCATGGAGGGGCTAACAATGAAAAACTGTTTTTT | - | TRBJ1-4 | - | TRBV5-1
CASSRDPRSGELFF | TGTGCCAGCAGTAGGGACCCCCGATCCGGGGAGCTGTTTTTT | - | TRBJ2-2 | - | TRBV2
CASSAPLGSEAFF | TGTGCCAGCAGTGCCCCCTTGGGTTCTGAAGCTTTCTTT | - | TRBJ1-1 | - | TRBV25-1
CASSLLAGAYNEQYF | TGTGCCAGCAGCCTCCTAGCGGGAGCGTACAACGAGCAGTACTTC | TRBD2 | TRBJ2-7 | - | TRBV11-2
CASSADTEAFF | TGTGCCAGCAGCGCCGACACTGAAGCTTTCTTT | - | TRBJ1-1 | - | TRBV7-9
CASSVGAIGTEAFF | TGTGCCAGCAGCGTAGGGGCAATCGGAACTGAAGCTTTCTTT | - | TRBJ1-1 | - | TRBV9
CASSYASPLYEQYF | TGTGCCAGCAGTTACGCCAGCCCCCTCTACGAGCAGTACTTC | - | TRBJ2-7 | - | TRBV6-6
CASSHLRGQGAGEQYF | TGCGCCAGCAGTCACCTACGCGGACAGGGGGCGGGAGAGCAGTACTTC | TRBD1 | TRBJ2-7 | - | TRBV23-1
CASSEDRVNYGYTF | TGTGCCAGCAGTGAAGACAGGGTTAACTATGGCTACACCTTC | TRBD1 | TRBJ1-2 | once | TRBV25-1